This TCR beta chain is from a study of blood T cell repertoires in COVID-19 (dated by TCRdb to about 2020). Some background on the complete study: The collaborator samples originated in the United States, Italy and Spain and spanned the acute and convalescent phases of COVID-19. The material from the prospective study consisted of cDNA or gDNA derived from T cells, B-cell-depleted T cells, or PBMCs. The dataset comprised deeply sampled blood TCRbeta repertoires from subjects exposed to, actively infected with, or recovered from COVID-19. The repertoires were released in a freely available public database intended as a resource for research on the immune response to SARS-CoV-2. The samples were drawn from the first 160 participants of the ongoing ImmuneRACE study and from some 1,300 subjects provided by 6 global collaborators. Sample metadata almost always included a de-identified subject ID, COVID-19 status, age in years and sex. HLA class I and class II types, where available, came from metadata supplied by the sample provider rather than from assay-based typing. The research as a whole found: Clinical and demographic metadata were provided uncurated, with the amount varying by source and participant.

The germline V and J ends show losses of 4 bases and 6 bases respectively, and no gene match explains 15 bases of the junction. CDR1 MNHNS and CDR2 SASEGT were looked up in the germline V gene. Counted from cysteine to phenylalanine, this CDR3 has 17 amino acids. The sequence is cut down to CDR3 DNA, 51 bases in frame from base 1. A word on this clone: Its antigen is still unknown. Base qualities are not at hand, and no much larger clone is one base apart.

Another Seattle source contributed samples from volunteer blood donors who had recovered from COVID-19. Collaborating institutions collected whole blood in K2EDTA tubes following their own protocols. Collaborator samples were shipped for TCRbeta analysis as frozen whole blood, isolated PBMCs, or DNA extracted from either sample type. The immunoSEQ Assay, a bias-controlled multiplex PCR, was used to amplify TCRbeta CDR3 regions from genomic DNA. The study's own analysis went as follows. Within the assay, amplification of reference gene primers was used to estimate how many nucleated cells each sample contained. Sequence reads were collapsed and filtered to measure the absolute abundance of every unique TCRbeta CDR3 rearrangement. For each sample, productive Simpson clonality was calculated by taking the square root of Simpson's diversity index across productive rearrangements. TCRdb's version of the immuneACCESS table is confined to in-frame rearrangements and falls short of the full clone set. An unresolved V gene accounts for under half of the shortfall where checked; the remainder is of unknown origin. V, J and clone size were drawn from that table, and D and trimming were deduced from the DNA. For this sample there are about 190,000 clones; approximately 91% appear just once. Around 6.6% of the sample rests with the top ten.

Input material: peripheral blood. The receptor was derived from a woman in her forties who had recovered from COVID-19. The rearranged chain carries TRBV6-1 and TRBJ2-3; 8 bases in between match TRBD2. This receptor carries the CDR3 CASSAVESGSGGDTQYF. The nucleotides are TGTGCCAGCAGTGCGGTAGAGAGCGGGAGTGGGGGGGATACGCAGTATTTT.